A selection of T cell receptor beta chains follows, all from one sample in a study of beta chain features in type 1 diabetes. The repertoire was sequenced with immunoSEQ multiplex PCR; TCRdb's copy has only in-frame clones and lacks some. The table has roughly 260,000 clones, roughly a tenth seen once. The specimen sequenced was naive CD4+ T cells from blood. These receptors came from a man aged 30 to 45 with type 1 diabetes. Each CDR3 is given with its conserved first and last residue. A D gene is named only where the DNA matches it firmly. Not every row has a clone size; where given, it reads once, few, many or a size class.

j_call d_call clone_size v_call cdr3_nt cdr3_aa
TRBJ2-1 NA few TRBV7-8 TGTGCCAGCAGCTTAGCGATAGCGGACTCCTACAATGAGCAGTTCTTC CASSLAIADSYNEQFF
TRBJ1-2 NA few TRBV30 TGTGCCTGGCAGGGTGTTTCGGGCTACACCTTC CAWQGVSGYTF
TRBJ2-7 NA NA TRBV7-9 TGTGCCAGCAGCTTAATTGGGCAGGGCGAGCAGTACTTC CASSLIGQGEQYF
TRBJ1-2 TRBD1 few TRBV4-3 TGCGCCAGCAGCCAAGATCGGGACAGGCGCTACACCTTC CASSQDRDRRYTF
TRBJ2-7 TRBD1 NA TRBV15 TGTGCCACCAGCAGGAAAAGGACAGGCTCCTACGAGCAGTACTTC CATSRKRTGSYEQYF
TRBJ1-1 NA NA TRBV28 TGTGCCAGCAGTCTCCCGGGGTACTCTGAAGCTTTCTTT CASSLPGYSEAFF
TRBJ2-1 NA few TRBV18 TGTGCCAGCTCACCGTCGGACTCGGCGGGGCAGTTCTTC CASSPSDSAGQFF
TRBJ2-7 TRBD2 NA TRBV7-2 TGTGCCAGCAGCCTTACTAGCGGGGGAACCTACGAGCAGTACTTC CASSLTSGGTYEQYF
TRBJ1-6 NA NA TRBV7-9 TGTGCCAGCAGCAAGGGGACCCGGGGGAATTCACCCCTCCACTTT CASSKGTRGNSPLHF
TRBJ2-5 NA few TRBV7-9 TGTGCCAGCAGCTCCGAGGAGACCCAGTACTTC CASSSEETQYF
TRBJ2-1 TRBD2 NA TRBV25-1 TGTGCCAGCAGTGAGAGAGGGACTAGCCATGAGCAGTTCTTC CASSERGTSHEQFF
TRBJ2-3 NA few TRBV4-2 TGTGCCAGCAGCCCACTTCTCCGGAGCAGCACAGATACGCAGTATTTT CASSPLLRSSTDTQYF
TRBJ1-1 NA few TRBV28 TGTGCCAGCGCCACCGCGGACAGGAACACTGAAGCTTTCTTT CASATADRNTEAFF
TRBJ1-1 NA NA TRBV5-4 TGTGCCAGCAGCTTCGCCAGGGTTGAAGGTGAAGCTTTCTTT CASSFARVEGEAFF
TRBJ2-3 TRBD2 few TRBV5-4 TGTGCCAGCAGACCTGGCGGGGGAGTCGGTACAGATACGCAGTATTTT CASRPGGGVGTDTQYF
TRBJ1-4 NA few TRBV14 TGTGCCAGCAGCATCCGGACTAATGAAAAACTGTTTTTT CASSIRTNEKLFF
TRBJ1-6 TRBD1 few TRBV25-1 TGTGCCAGCAGTGCTTTCGACAGGGGGGATTCACCCCTCCACTTT CASSAFDRGDSPLHF
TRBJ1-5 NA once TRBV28 TGTGCCAGCAGTTTGGAACAGGGTGTCCAGCCCCAGCATTTT CASSLEQGVQPQHF
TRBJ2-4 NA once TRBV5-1 TGCGCCAGCAGCTTGGGGGGGGGCCTTGACATTCAGTACTTC CASSLGGGLDIQYF
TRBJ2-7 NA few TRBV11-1 TGTGCCAGCAGCTTCGAGAACGAGCAGTACTTC CASSFENEQYF
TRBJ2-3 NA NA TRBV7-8 TGTGCCAGCAGTTATGAACGGGAAACTAGCACAGATACGCAGTATTTT CASSYERETSTDTQYF
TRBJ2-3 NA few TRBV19 TGTGCCAGTAGTAAGGACATCGCAACGCAGTATTTT CASSKDIATQYF
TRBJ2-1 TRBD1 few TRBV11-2 TGTGCCAGCAGCTCACGTCCCGGGACAGTCTACAATGAGCAGTTCTTC CASSSRPGTVYNEQFF
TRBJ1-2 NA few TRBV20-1 TGCAGTGGCCGGGGTGCCTATGGCTACACCTTC CSGRGAYGYTF
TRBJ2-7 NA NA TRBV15 TGTGCCACCAGCAGAGGAGGGATACTCTACGAGCAGTACTTC CATSRGGILYEQYF
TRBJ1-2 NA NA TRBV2 TGTGCCAACCCGACAAGGCTTAACTATGGCTACACCTTC CANPTRLNYGYTF
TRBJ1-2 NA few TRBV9 TGTGCCAGCAGCGTAGGAGGTCGAGATGGCTACACCTTC CASSVGGRDGYTF
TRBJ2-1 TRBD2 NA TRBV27 TGTGCCAGCAGGGCCTGGCGGGGGGCGAATGGTGAGCAGTTCTTC CASRAWRGANGEQFF
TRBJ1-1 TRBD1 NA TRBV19 TGTGCCAGTAGTACCCTGACAGGGGCGAACACTGAAGCTTTCTTT CASSTLTGANTEAFF
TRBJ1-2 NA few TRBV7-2 TGTGCCAGCAGCTTTACCCCGACTCGGCATGGCTACACCTTC CASSFTPTRHGYTF
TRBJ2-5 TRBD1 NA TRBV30 TGTGCCGGGGGGACAGGTCTCCAAGAGACCCAGTACTTC CAGGTGLQETQYF
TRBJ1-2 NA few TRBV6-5 TGTGCCAGCAGTAAGCGGCCGGGAATCTATGGCTACACCTTC CASSKRPGIYGYTF
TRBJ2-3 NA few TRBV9 TGTGCCAGCAGCCCCCCCTTTGGGGGGGGCACTGATACGCAGTATTTT CASSPPFGGGTDTQYF
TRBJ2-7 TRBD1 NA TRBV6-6 TGTGCCAGCAGTGCCCGGGACAGGGTCACATCCGAGCAGTACTTC CASSARDRVTSEQYF
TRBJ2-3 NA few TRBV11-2 TGTGCCAGCAGCCTCCGAGCAGATACGCAGTATTTT CASSLRADTQYF
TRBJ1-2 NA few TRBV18 TGTGCCAGCTCACCGGCAGGGCACTATGGCTACACCTTC CASSPAGHYGYTF
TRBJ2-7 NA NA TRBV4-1 TGCGCCAGCAGCCAAAGGGAGGTTAACGAGCAGTACTTC CASSQREVNEQYF
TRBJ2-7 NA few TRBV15 TGTGCCACCAGCAGAGATTGGAGTCAGGGCGGTCACGAGCAGTACTTC CATSRDWSQGGHEQYF
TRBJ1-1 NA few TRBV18 TGTGCCAGCTCAGGGACGGGGGTCACTGAAGCTTTCTTT CASSGTGVTEAFF
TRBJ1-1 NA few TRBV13 TGTGCCAGCAGCTTAGCGGCTGAAGCTTTCTTT CASSLAAEAFF
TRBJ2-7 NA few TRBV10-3 TGTGCCATCAAAGACAGCGAGATTTACGAGCAGTACTTC CAIKDSEIYEQYF
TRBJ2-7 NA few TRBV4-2 TGTGCCAGCAGCCAAGATTCGGGGGAGCAGTACTTC CASSQDSGEQYF
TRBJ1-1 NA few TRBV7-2 TGTGCCAGCAGCTTAGGAGGACAGATGAACACTGAAGCTTTCTTT CASSLGGQMNTEAFF
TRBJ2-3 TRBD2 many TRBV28 TGTGCCATCAGCGGGGGGGCTGAAGATACGCAGTATTTT CAISGGAEDTQYF
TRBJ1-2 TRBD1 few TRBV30 TGTGCCTGGAGACAGACAGGGGTTTTTTCCCATGGCTACACCTTC CAWRQTGVFSHGYTF
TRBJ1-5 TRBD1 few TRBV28 TGTGCCAGCAGTTCCACCGGGACAGGGTTACAGCCCCAGCATTTT CASSSTGTGLQPQHF
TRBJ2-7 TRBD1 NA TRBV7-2 TGTGCCAGCAGCCCAGGGGGTCGCTACGAGCAGTACTTC CASSPGGRYEQYF
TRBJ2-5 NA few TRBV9 TGTGCCAGCAGCGTATCCGGCGGAGAGACCCAGTACTTC CASSVSGGETQYF
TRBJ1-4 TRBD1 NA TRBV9 TGTGCCAGCAGCCGAGGGGGCTCTGAAAAACTGTTTTTT CASSRGGSEKLFF
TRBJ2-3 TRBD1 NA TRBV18 TGTGCCAGCTCACCACGACAGGGTCGGGCAGATACGCAGTATTTT CASSPRQGRADTQYF